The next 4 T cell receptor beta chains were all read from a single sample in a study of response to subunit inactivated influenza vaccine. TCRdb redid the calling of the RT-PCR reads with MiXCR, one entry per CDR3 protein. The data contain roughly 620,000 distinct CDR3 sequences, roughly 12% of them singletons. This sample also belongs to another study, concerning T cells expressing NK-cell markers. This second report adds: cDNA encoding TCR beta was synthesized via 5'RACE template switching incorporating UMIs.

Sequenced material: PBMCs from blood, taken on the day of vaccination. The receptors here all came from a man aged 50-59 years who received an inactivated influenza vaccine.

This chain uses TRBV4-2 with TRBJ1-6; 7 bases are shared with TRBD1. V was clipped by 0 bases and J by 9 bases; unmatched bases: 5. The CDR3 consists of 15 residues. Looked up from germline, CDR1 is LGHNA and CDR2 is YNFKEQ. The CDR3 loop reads CASSQDTWTGSPLHF. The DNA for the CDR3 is TGTGCCAGCAGCCAAGATACGTGGACAGGTTCACCCCTCCACTTT.

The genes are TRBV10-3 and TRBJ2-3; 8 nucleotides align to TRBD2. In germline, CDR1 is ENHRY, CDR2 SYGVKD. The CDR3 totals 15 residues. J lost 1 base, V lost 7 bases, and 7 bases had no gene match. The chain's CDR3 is CAITAGGRGTDTQYF. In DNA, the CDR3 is TGTGCCATCACCGCGGGGGGTCGGGGCACAGATACGCAGTATTTT.

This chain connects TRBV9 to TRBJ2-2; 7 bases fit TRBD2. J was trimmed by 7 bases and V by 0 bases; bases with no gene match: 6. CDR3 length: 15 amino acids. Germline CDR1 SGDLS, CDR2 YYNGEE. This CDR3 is CASSVVAGANGELFF. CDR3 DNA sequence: TGTGCCAGCAGCGTAGTCGCGGGAGCGAACGGGGAGCTGTTTTTT.

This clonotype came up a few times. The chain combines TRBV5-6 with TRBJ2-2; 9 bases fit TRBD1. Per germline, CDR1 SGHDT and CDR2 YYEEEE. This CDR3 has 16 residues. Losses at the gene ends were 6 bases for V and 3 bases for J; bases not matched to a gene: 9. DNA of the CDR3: TGTGCCAGCAACCCACAGGGGGCGCTGGACACCGGGGAGCTGTTTTTT. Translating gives CASNPQGALDTGELFF. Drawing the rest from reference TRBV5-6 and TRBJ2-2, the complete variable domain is DAGVTQSPTHLIKTRGQQVTLRCSPKSGHDTVSWYQQALGQGPQFIFQYYEEEERQRGNFPDRFSGHQFPNYSSELNVNALLLGDSALYLCASNPQGALDTGELFFGEGSRLTVL.